Each of the 10 T cell receptor beta chains below was sequenced from the same sample in a study of CD8 T cells in ankylosing spondylitis. MiXCR was run by TCRdb on the 5' RACE reads, yielding one entry per CDR3 protein. Here the sample spans about 140,000 distinct CDR3 sequences, roughly 8.8% being singletons. Sequenced: synovial fluid, either unsorted or a sorted T cell fraction (not recorded which). Receptors originate from a male donor with ankylosing spondylitis.

This clonotype appeared many times. This chain uses TRBV28 with TRBJ1-3; D gene uncertain. The germline V gene has CDR1 MDHEN and CDR2 SYDVKM. This CDR3 spans 15 amino acids. Trimming took 8 bases from V and 0 from J, leaving 14 bases between them. The CDR3 DNA follows: TGTGCCAGCTCCCCGGCAGCGAACTCTGGAAACACCATATATTTT. Amino acids: CASSPAANSGNTIYF.

The chain uses TRBV28 and TRBJ2-7, with TRBD2 as a possible D gene (6 bases). Germline assignment: CDR1 MDHEN and CDR2 SYDVKM. The ends were cut back, 5 bases at V and 11 bases at J, with 16 bases in the middle. The CDR3 extends over 12 amino acids. The CDR3 loop is CASSLSTRGKYF. The CDR3 bases are TGTGCCAGCAGTCTATCGACCCGCGGGAAGTACTTC.

The CDR3 protein is CASGLTPDGERLTDTQYF. The CDR3 nucleotides are TGTGCTAGTGGTTTGACCCCAGACGGAGAACGCCTCACAGATACGCAGTATTTT. The genes are TRBV12-5 and TRBJ2-3; the D is unclear. The CDR3 contains 18 residues. V shed 2 bases and J shed 2 bases, with 20 bases lying between them. Germline loops: CDR1 LGHNT, CDR2 FRNRAP.

The sample holds a few counts of this clonotype. The gene calls are TRBV7-2 and TRBJ1-1; no firm D call. The CDR3 runs 14 residues. The V end was cut by 2 bases, the J end by 5 bases, with 12 bases between. Germline V gene lookup returns CDR1 SGHTA and CDR2 FQGNSA. CDR3: CASSLIPGLTEAFF. CDR3 in DNA: TGTGCCAGCAGCTTAATTCCGGGTTTGACTGAAGCTTTCTTT.

This clonotype was detected a few times. CDR3 sequence (DNA): TGTGCCAGCAGGACCCGGGGAGATACGCAGTATTTT. Amino acids: CASRTRGDTQYF. The chain combines TRBV6-2 or TRBV6-3 with TRBJ2-3; possibly TRBD2 for D (5 bases). Germline assignment: CDR1 MNHEY and CDR2 SVGEGT. Deletions cut 6 bases from V and 5 bases from J, with 9 bases between. CDR3 length: 12 residues.

The CDR3 sequence is CASSFLQRTDTQYF. The CDR3 nucleotides are TGTGCCAGCAGCTTCCTACAGCGCACAGATACGCAGTATTTT. J is TRBJ2-3 and V is TRBV3-1; D gene uncertain. V was cut by 5 bases and J by 1 base, with 10 bases left in between. CDR3 size: 14 residues. CDR1 is LGHDT, CDR2 YNNKEL, per germline (reference sequence).

This clonotype has ten or more counts. The rearrangement links TRBV5-6 to TRBJ2-7, with 10 bases that match TRBD1. CDR1 and CDR2 (germline): SGHDT, YYEEEE. The V segment lost 2 bases and the J segment 3 bases; nucleotides outside the gene matches: 5. The CDR3 is 15 residues long. The CDR3 is CASSFWGQGYYEQYF. CDR3 DNA: TGTGCCAGCAGCTTTTGGGGACAGGGGTACTACGAGCAGTACTTC.

V usage is TRBV7-9 and J usage is TRBJ2-3, with a weak D call TRBD1 (5 bases). Germline V gene sequence: CDR1 SEHNR, CDR2 FQNEAQ (reference sequence). There are 14 residues in the CDR3. V dropped 7 bases and J dropped 2 bases, with 13 bases sitting between them. The CDR3 sequence: CASTPARVTDTQYF. CDR3 DNA sequence: TGTGCCAGCACCCCGGCCAGGGTCACAGATACGCAGTATTTT.

The rearrangement links TRBV20-1 to TRBJ2-5, with D possibly TRBD2 on 6 matching bases. Deletions cut 0 bases from V and 2 bases from J, with 10 bases between. The germline V gene has CDR1 DFQATT and CDR2 SNEGSKA (reference sequence). This CDR3 contains 14 residues. As DNA, the CDR3 is TGCAGTGCTAGAGATCTTGCGGGACAAGAGACCCAGTACTTC. Translated, it gives CSARDLAGQETQYF.

The chain couples TRBV4-3 to TRBJ2-1; D is ambiguous. There are 14 residues in the CDR3. The V end was cut by 8 bases, the J end by 0 bases, with 11 bases between. Germline values: CDR1 LGHNA, CDR2 YSLEER. The CDR3 DNA sequence: TGCGCCAGCGGCGTCGTCTACTCCTACAATGAGCAGTTCTTC. Protein: CASGVVYSYNEQFF.